This entry lists 10 T cell receptor beta chains sequenced from one sample in a study of response to subunit inactivated influenza vaccine. A single record per CDR3 protein comes from TCRdb applying MiXCR to the RT-PCR reads. The data show about 520,000 distinct CDR3 sequences, less than 7.5% seen once. The material sequenced was PBMCs from blood, taken approximately 25 months after vaccination. The origin of the receptors is a man aged 45 to 70 who received an inactivated influenza vaccine.

V gene TRBV7-2 combines with J gene TRBJ1-4, with a possible D match to TRBD1 (6 bases). Trimming stripped 3 bases from V and 9 bases from J, with 14 bases between. This CDR3 is built from 14 residues. Germline V lookup: CDR1 SGHTA, CDR2 FQGNSA. CDR3 protein: CASSLVRGSQKLFF. DNA of the CDR3: TGTGCCAGCAGCTTGGTCAGGGGCTCCCAAAAACTGTTTTTT.

This clonotype was counted ten times or more. The V gene is TRBV2, the J gene TRBJ2-7, with a possible D match to TRBD2 (5 bases). This CDR3 spans 12 amino acids. Germline V gene sequence: CDR1 SNHLY, CDR2 FYNNEI. Trimming cost V 6 bases and J 6 bases, with 12 bases left between them. DNA of the CDR3: TGTGCCAGCAGGTATACTAGAGGCGAGCAGTACTTC. Its translation: CASRYTRGEQYF.

V usage is TRBV12-3 or TRBV12-4 and J usage is TRBJ2-2; D remains ambiguous. V shed 3 bases and J shed 8 bases, with 16 bases lying between them. There are 15 residues in the CDR3. The CDR3 loop reads CASSLWMINVGELFF. The CDR3 DNA sequence: TGTGCCAGCAGTTTGTGGATGATTAATGTGGGGGAGCTGTTTTTT.

The chain joins TRBV12-3 or TRBV12-4 to TRBJ2-2, with 8 bases matching TRBD1. The CDR3 runs to 15 residues. The junction had 5 bases not matched to a gene; V was cut back by 5 bases and J by 3 bases. Here the CDR3 DNA reads TGTGCCAGCAGTGCTACAGGGGGTTACACCGGGGAGCTGTTTTTT. Its translation: CASSATGGYTGELFF.

The chain recombines TRBV5-1 with TRBJ2-7, with a possible D match to TRBD1 (6 bases). The CDR3 contains 14 residues. The V gene's germline CDR1 is SGHRS and CDR2 YFSETQ. The V end was cut by 5 bases, the J end by 6 bases, with 18 bases between. The CDR3 region is CASRRTPTGSEQYF. The CDR3, as DNA: TGCGCCAGCAGACGAACCCCGACAGGATCCGAGCAGTACTTC.

This clonotype was found many times. V usage is TRBV15 and J usage is TRBJ2-2; perhaps D is TRBD1 or TRBD2 (6 bases each). CDR3 length: 14 amino acids. The V end lost 6 bases, the J end lost 4 bases, and 12 bases lay between the germline ends. Germline CDR1 reads LNHNV; CDR2 reads YYDKDF (reference sequence). This CDR3 is CATRLTGATGELFF. In DNA, the CDR3 is TGTGCCACCAGACTGACGGGGGCCACCGGGGAGCTGTTTTTT.

This clonotype appeared a few times. J is TRBJ1-2 and V is TRBV28, with D tentatively TRBD1 (6 bases). Germline CDR1 reads MDHEN; CDR2 reads SYDVKM. This CDR3 has 12 residues. The V and J ends lost 8 bases and 8 bases respectively, with 15 bases between them. The CDR3 region has the DNA TGTGCCAGCTTTAACGCGGGGGGCGGCTACACCTTC. It is translated as CASFNAGGGYTF.

This clonotype showed up just a few times. V and J are TRBV30 and TRBJ2-1, with unresolved D. The germline V gene encodes CDR1 GTSNPN and CDR2 SVGIG (reference sequence). The CDR3 loop spans 12 amino acids. Trimming stripped 0 bases from V and 8 bases from J, with 8 bases between. The CDR3 bases are TGTGCCTGGAGTGTAATCCAGGATGAGCAGTTCTTC. Its protein is CAWSVIQDEQFF. Combining the CDR3 with reference TRBV30 and TRBJ2-1 gives the whole variable domain SQTIHQWPATLVQPVGSPLSLECTVEGTSNPNLYWYRQAAGRGLQLLFYSVGIGQISSEVPQNLSASRPQDRQFILSSKKLLLSDSGFYLCAWSVIQDEQFFGPGTRLTVL.

There are many counts of this clonotype. The chain recombines TRBV25-1 with TRBJ2-5, with 10 bases that match TRBD1. The CDR3 sequence is 13 residues long. Germline V gene data show CDR1 as MGHDK and CDR2 as SYGVNS. V lost 8 bases to trimming and J lost 5 bases; unmatched junction nucleotides: 5. CDR3 in DNA: TGTGCCAGCGGAGGACAGGGGGGTGAGACCCAGTACTTC. Translating gives CASGGQGGETQYF.

This chain connects TRBV28 to TRBJ2-7, with a possible D match to TRBD1 (6 bases). V lost 7 bases and J lost 4, with 20 bases in between. Germline V CDR1 and CDR2: MDHEN, SYDVKM. The length of the CDR3 is 15 residues. Written as DNA, the CDR3 is TGTGCCAGCAACGGAAAAGGGGGTGCGTTGTACGAGCAGTACTTC. Translation gives CASNGKGGALYEQYF.